Included here is one T cell receptor (beta chain) sequence, with context. This sample is drawn from a study of blood T cell repertoires in COVID-19. Turning to the study itself: PBMCs, B-cell-depleted T cells, or T cells provided the cDNA or gDNA that made up the material.

With 3 bases removed from V and 2 bases from J, the gap between germline ends came to 18 bases. The CDR3 runs 17 residues. The germline V gene has CDR1 SGHDT and CDR2 YYEEEE. Sequencing was performed with immunoSEQ multiplex PCR; in TCRdb, only in-frame clones are kept and a portion is missing. Among around 200,000 clones listed, roughly 77% were seen once. This TCR was sampled from a middle-aged woman with COVID-19, enrolled during active disease. The rearrangement uses TRBV5-6 and TRBJ1-5; D is possibly TRBD1 (5 bases). The sequenced sample consisted of peripheral blood. CDR3 nucleotides: TGTGCCAGCAGCTCCTCATGGCAGGGTGCAGGCAATCAGCCCCAGCATTTT. It codes for CASSSSWQGAGNQPQHF.